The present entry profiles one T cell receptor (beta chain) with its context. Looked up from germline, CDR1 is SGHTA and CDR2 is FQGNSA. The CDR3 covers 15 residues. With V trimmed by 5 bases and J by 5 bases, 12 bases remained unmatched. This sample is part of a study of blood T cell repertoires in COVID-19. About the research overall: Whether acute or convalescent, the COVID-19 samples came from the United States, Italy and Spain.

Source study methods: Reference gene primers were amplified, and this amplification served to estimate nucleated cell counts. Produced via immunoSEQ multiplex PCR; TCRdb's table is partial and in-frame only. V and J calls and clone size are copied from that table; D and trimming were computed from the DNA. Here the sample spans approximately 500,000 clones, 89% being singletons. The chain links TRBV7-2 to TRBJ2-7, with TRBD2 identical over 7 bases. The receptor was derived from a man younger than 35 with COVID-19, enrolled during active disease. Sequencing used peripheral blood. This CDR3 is CASSRERAGIHEQYF. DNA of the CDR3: TGTGCCAGCAGCCGGGAGAGAGCGGGGATCCACGAGCAGTACTTC.